This TCR beta chain derives from a study of neurological immune-mediated disorders (dated by TCRdb to about 2019). General notes on the study: Peripheral blood TCR-beta repertoires from patients with HTLV-I-associated myelopathy (HAM/TSP), patients with multiple sclerosis, and healthy controls were compared in the study using UMI-based sequencing. The approximately 100 TCR-beta libraries included longitudinal samples, technical triplicates and paired sorted CD4+ and CD8+ T-cell subsets alongside PBMC samples. Of the roughly 70 subjects in the cohort, around 14 were HAM/TSP patients, 34 were multiple sclerosis patients, and approximately 20 were healthy controls. Longitudinal HAM/TSP donors and healthy donors each had 3 time-points at intervals of about 3-45 months.

This clonotype appeared many times. Its antigen target is currently unknown. Qualities for individual bases were not recorded, and no much larger clone is one base off. The time point label, as the study defines it: longitudinal time-point 3. For unsorted PBMC libraries, 2 million PBMCs were used after storage in RNAlater at -80 degrees C until RNA extraction. Peripheral blood was subjected to Ficoll-Hypaque density gradient centrifugation to isolate PBMCs, which were then cryopreserved in liquid nitrogen. From the cysteine through the phenylalanine, the CDR3 covers 15 amino acids. Here the CDR3 DNA is all that survives: 45 bases in frame from base 1. In the germline V gene (reference sequence), CDR1 corresponds to DFQATT and CDR2 to SNEGSKA. The trim is 6 bases for V and 1 base for J, with a gap of 18 bases between the germline ends. Overall results and qualifications from the work: Expanded clones from different subjects shared no identical CDR3 amino acid sequences, which suggests that TCR-beta repertoires were private in all groups. The highest TCR clonal expansion was observed in HAM/TSP patients, whereas the lowest was observed in MS patients, even when compared with healthy controls.

cDNA was synthesized by template-switch 5'RACE using a primer with a 10-nucleotide random unique molecular identifier that tagged each TCR transcript. Every sequencing run covered 15-18 subjects and yielded more than 180 million TCR-beta sequences. The RNeasy kit was used to extract total RNA. The KAPA Real-time Library Amplification kit was used to amplify TCR-beta VDJ regions with primers for the TCR constant region and the 5'RACE anchor. A first PCR added sample indexes and Illumina adaptors, and a second PCR then raised library yield. After Ampure bead purification, the roughly 650 bp TCR product was size-selected on a 2% E-gel SizeSelection system. Before pooling, library quality was assessed on a Bioanalyzer, concentration was determined with Qubit, and library quantification was performed with the Kapa Library Quantification kit. Paired-end 2 x 150 bp sequencing of the libraries was performed on an Illumina HiSeq 2500. To increase sequence diversity, roughly 24-32% phiX was spiked into each library pool. Per the original workflow: The quality-filtered reads were processed with the UMI-based MiGEC pipeline, whose error correction step removed more than 75% of the raw TCR sequences. IMGT germline references were used for aligning VDJ genes, and each clonotype was defined as a unique CDR3 amino acid sequence together with its V-J genes. Clonal expansion, Shannon diversity and CDR3 relatedness were evaluated with VDJtools (CalcPairwiseDistances, ClusterSamples), while phylogenetic trees were built in CLCbio workbench. Expanded clones were defined as having at least 8 unique UMIs, based on coefficient-of-variation modelling across technical triplicates. TCRdb cleaned the public reads at Q25 with fastp, built clones with MiXCR and kept in-frame beta chains. CDR3 protein sequences are deduplicated, and each keeps its most common genes and DNA. Clone size and V and J calls follow TCRdb, not the original study. The sample table records roughly 100,000 distinct CDR3 sequences; roughly 10% of these occur just once. The ten largest account for under 4% of the sample.

The V and J segments used are TRBV20-1 and TRBJ2-5, with the D gene tentatively TRBD1 or TRBD2, based on 5 matching bases in each. This clonotype was sampled from a female donor with HTLV-1-associated myelopathy (HAM/TSP). Source material: PBMCs. The CDR3 is CSARGYPEFQETQYF. In nucleotides, the sequence is TGCAGTGCGAGGGGATACCCTGAATTCCAAGAGACCCAGTACTTC.